This passage covers 4 T cell receptor beta chains from one sample sequenced in a study of T-cell memory formation after mild COVID-19 (dated by TCRdb to the early 2020s). Library construction relied on 5' RACE. The instrument was an Illumina NovaSeq 6000. The raw public data were reprocessed by TCRdb itself: fastp quality trimming at Q25, MiXCR clonotype calling, in-frame beta chains only. One record per CDR3 amino acid sequence lists the most common genes and DNA. Here the sample has just under 350,000 distinct CDR3 sequences; 10% to 15% occur a single time. Clones ranked in the top ten supply about a fifth of the sample. The sample taken for sequencing was PBMCs or a T cell subset sorted from them (not recorded which). These receptors were collected from a man younger than 35 who had mild COVID-19 (a few samples of this study predate the infection). The sample titles of this study are shuffled in the database, so cell type and time point are left out; the donor was told from shared clones.

The chain recombines TRBV7-3 with TRBJ1-1; D may be TRBD1 (5 bases). The germline CDR1 and CDR2 sequences are SGHTA and FQGTGA. The CDR3 length is 13 residues. V shed 4 bases and J shed 11 bases, with 17 bases lying between them. Written as DNA, the CDR3 is TGTGCCAGCAGCTCCCAGGGTTTTGGCGGGGCTTTCTTT. It specifies CASSSQGFGGAFF. Variable domain in full (rest from reference TRBV7-3 and TRBJ1-1): GAGVSQTPSNKVTEKGKYVELRCDPISGHTALYWYRQSLGQGPEFLIYFQGTGAADDSGLPNDRFFAVRPEGSVSTLKIQRTERGDSAVYLCASSSQGFGGAFFGQGTRLTVV.

The table lists this clonotype with many counts. The chain recombines TRBV4-3 with TRBJ2-3; possible D gene TRBD2, 5 bases. Trimming removed 4 bases at V and 0 bases at J, with 11 bases between. Germline V gene lookup returns CDR1 LGHNA and CDR2 YSLEER. CDR3 length equals 15 residues. As DNA, the CDR3 is TGCGCCAGCAGCCTAGAGGGCATGAGCACAGATACGCAGTATTTT. Amino acid sequence: CASSLEGMSTDTQYF.

This clonotype has more than one count but fewer than ten. The rearrangement uses TRBV7-3 and TRBJ2-7; D gene uncertain. CDR1 SGHTA and CDR2 FQGTGA come from the germline V gene. The ends were cut back, 5 bases at V and 0 bases at J, with 14 bases in the middle. This CDR3 comprises 15 residues. The CDR3, as DNA: TGTGCCAGCAGCCCCGGGCCCGCCATCTCCTACGAGCAGTACTTC. It specifies CASSPGPAISYEQYF. The full variable domain, in which reference TRBV7-3 and TRBJ2-7 provide the parts outside the CDR3, is GAGVSQTPSNKVTEKGKYVELRCDPISGHTALYWYRQSLGQGPEFLIYFQGTGAADDSGLPNDRFFAVRPEGSVSTLKIQRTERGDSAVYLCASSPGPAISYEQYFGPGTRLTVT.

The V gene is TRBV29-1, the J gene TRBJ1-2; D may be TRBD1 (6 bases). This CDR3 has 15 residues. CDR1 is SQVTM, CDR2 ANQGSEA, per germline. V lost 3 bases, J lost 8 bases, and 22 bases lay in between. The CDR3, as DNA: TGCAGCGTTGAGCTACGCATGTTGGGGGCTAGGGGCTACACCTTC. Its translation: CSVELRMLGARGYTF.